Listed here are 3 T cell receptor beta chains from one sample, sequenced in a study of cytomegalovirus exposure and HLA in healthy donors. PCR involved 60 Vbeta and 13 Jbeta primers. Repertoires were generated with immunoSEQ multiplex PCR, while TCRdb's copy carries only in-frame clones and drops some. The data show about 110,000 clones, roughly three quarters seen once. The sample consisted of PBMCs. The receptor source for this set is a woman under 30 in good health and CMV-seropositive.

The CDR3 coding sequence is TGTGCCAGCTTGCGTCCCGACTCTGGAAACACCATATATTTT. It yields the protein CASLRPDSGNTIYF. The genes are TRBV18 and TRBJ1-3; D is undetermined. The CDR3 totals 14 residues. CDR1 KGHSH and CDR2 LQKENI come from the germline V gene. Trimming pared 7 bases from V and 0 bases from J, leaving 10 bases between.

This chain connects TRBV5-1 to TRBJ2-5; 7 bases agree with TRBD2. The CDR3 has 16 residues. Germline-derived CDR1 and CDR2 are SGHRS and YFSETQ. After removal of 3 bases from V and 4 bases from J, the junction contained 12 bases not matched to a gene. The CDR3 is CASSSLVGGSGETQYF. CDR3 sequence (DNA): TGCGCCAGCAGCTCCCTGGTCGGGGGGAGTGGAGAGACCCAGTACTTC.

The genes are TRBV27 and TRBJ1-1; the match to TRBD1 covers 7 bases. The CDR3 length is 16 residues. Germline V gene lookup returns CDR1 MNHEY and CDR2 SMNVEV (reference sequence). With V trimmed by 5 bases and J by 0 bases, 9 bases remained unmatched. The CDR3 loop reads CASSTTGDRMNTEAFF. Written as DNA, the CDR3 is TGTGCCAGCAGTACAACAGGGGATCGTATGAACACTGAAGCTTTCTTT.